This passage covers 11 T cell receptor beta chains from one sample sequenced in a study of shared clonotypes between healthy human individuals. TCRdb's copy holds only in-frame clones and misses some; the assay was immunoSEQ multiplex PCR. The table has around 2.1 million clones, roughly 95% seen once. What was sequenced was naive CD4+ T cells sorted from blood. Subset described: CD45RA+ positively selected. These receptors were obtained from a man aged 18 to 29 in good health.

V usage is TRBV6-1 and J usage is TRBJ2-1; the match to TRBD2 covers 13 bases. The CDR3 spans 18 residues. The germline gives CDR1 MNHNS, CDR2 SASEGT. The V gene end was trimmed by 0 bases and the J gene end by 3 bases; junction bases not matched to a gene: 5. CDR3 sequence (DNA): TGTGCCAGCAGTGAAGCAACTAGCGGGAGGGCGGGCTACAATGAGCAGTTCTTC. This encodes CASSEATSGRAGYNEQFF.

The V gene is TRBV10-3, the J gene TRBJ1-1, with D uncertain. The germline CDR1 and CDR2 sequences are ENHRY and SYGVKD. The CDR3 is 14 residues long. Between the trimmed V and J ends, which lost 4 bases and 8 bases, there was a span of 17 bases. CDR3 coding DNA: TGTGCCATCAGTGGACCCGGATTGCGTGAAGAAGCTTTCTTT. It specifies CAISGPGLREEAFF.

This chain joins TRBV6-1 and TRBJ1-4, with 7 bases aligning to TRBD1. V was clipped by 3 bases and J by 3 bases; unmatched bases: 7. CDR3 size: 16 residues. CDR1 and CDR2 (germline): MNHNS, SASEGT. For the CDR3, the DNA is TGTGCCAGCAGTGAGGCGACAGGGTTCGCTAATGAAAAACTGTTTTTT. Translated, it gives CASSEATGFANEKLFF.

V gene TRBV7-2 combines with J gene TRBJ2-1; TRBD2 agrees at 7 bases. The J segment lost 8 bases and the V segment lost 5 bases, leaving 9 bases of the junction unmatched. Germline CDR1 and CDR2: SGHTA and FQGNSA. This CDR3 is 14 amino acids long. CDR3 sequence reads: CASSLTVGLDEQFF. The CDR3 nucleotides read TGTGCCAGCAGCCTGACCGTTGGACTAGATGAGCAGTTCTTC.

The chain has TRBV19 and TRBJ1-5; no firm D call. The CDR3 runs to 12 residues. CDR1 is LNHDA, CDR2 SQIVND, per germline (reference sequence). V gave up 3 bases and J gave up 5 bases, with 5 bases separating them. DNA of the CDR3: TGTGCCAGTAGTATTCCTCATCAGCCCCAGCATTTT. Amino acids: CASSIPHQPQHF.

The gene calls are TRBV11-2 and TRBJ1-1; maybe TRBD1 (6 bases). Trimming pared 6 bases from V and 0 bases from J, leaving 17 bases between. CDR1 is SGHAT and CDR2 is FQNNGV in the germline V gene. The CDR3 is 16 residues long. For the CDR3, the DNA is TGTGCCAGCAGATCTAACAGGGTGTTCATGAACACTGAAGCTTTCTTT. The encoded protein is CASRSNRVFMNTEAFF.

The chain uses TRBV4-1 and TRBJ2-3, with no clear D. The CDR3 has 16 residues. The germline V gene has CDR1 MGHRA and CDR2 YSYEKL. V was cut by 1 base and J by 0 bases, with 11 bases left in between. The CDR3 here is CASSQVLSSSTDTQYF. The DNA for the CDR3 is TGCGCCAGCAGCCAAGTACTCAGTTCTAGCACAGATACGCAGTATTTT.

The V and J genes are TRBV6-1 and TRBJ2-5, with D possibly matching TRBD2 (6 bases). With 0 bases removed from V and 1 base from J, the gap between germline ends came to 9 bases. This CDR3 is 15 amino acids long. From germline, CDR1 is MNHNS and CDR2 SASEGT. For the CDR3, the DNA is TGTGCCAGCAGTGAAGCTCGGGGGTTCCAAGAGACCCAGTACTTC. This gives the protein CASSEARGFQETQYF.

This clone was observed once. V gene TRBV6-5 combines with J gene TRBJ1-6; 8 nucleotides line up with TRBD1. Losses at the gene ends were 1 base for V and 6 bases for J; bases not matched to a gene: 2. The CDR3 extends over 15 amino acids. CDR1 and CDR2 (germline): MNHEY, SVGAGI. The chain's CDR3 is CASSYLTGVNSPLHF. The CDR3 bases are TGTGCCAGCAGTTACTTGACAGGGGTTAATTCACCCCTCCACTTT.

V usage is TRBV10-1 and J usage is TRBJ2-7; D is ambiguous. Trimming shortened V by 5 bases and J by 2 bases, and 10 bases separated the two germline ends. The CDR3 contains 13 residues. CDR1 is WNHNN, CDR2 SYGVQD, per germline (reference sequence). The CDR3 DNA sequence: TGCGCCAGCAGTTTCGGGCCCACCTACGAGCAGTACTTC. As protein: CASSFGPTYEQYF.

This clone was observed a single time. The V call is TRBV28, the J call TRBJ2-1; 10 bases agree with TRBD2. With V trimmed by 2 bases and J by 7 bases, 8 bases remained unmatched. Germline CDR1 and CDR2: MDHEN and SYDVKM. This CDR3 has 16 amino acids. The CDR3 reads CASSLGGLAGVNEQFF. DNA for the CDR3: TGTGCCAGCAGTTTAGGTGGGCTAGCGGGGGTGAATGAGCAGTTCTTC.